The T cell receptor beta chain under discussion was sequenced for a study of blood T cell repertoires in COVID-19 (dated by TCRdb to about 2020). Turning to the overall study: Samples covering the acute and convalescent phases of COVID-19 were provided by collaborators in the United States, Italy and Spain. The material from the prospective study consisted of cDNA or gDNA derived from T cells, B-cell-depleted T cells, or PBMCs. Deeply sampled blood TCRbeta repertoires from subjects exposed to, actively infected with, or recovered from COVID-19 were included in the dataset. The repertoires were released in a freely available public database meant as a resource for research on the immune response to SARS-CoV-2. The samples were drawn from the first 160 participants of the ongoing ImmuneRACE study and from 950 to 1,500 subjects provided by 6 global collaborators. Nearly every sample came with metadata listing a de-identified subject ID, COVID-19 status, age in years and sex. Where HLA class I and class II types were available, the types were taken from metadata supplied by the sample provider, not from assay-based typing. General findings and caveats noted by the study authors: The quantity of clinical and demographic metadata differed by source and by participant and was supplied without curation.

CDR1 and CDR2 are drawn from the germline V gene: SGHRS, YFSETQ. Taken from cysteine to phenylalanine, the CDR3 has 14 residues. Just CDR3 DNA is preserved here, 42 bases in frame from base 1. V is pruned by 4 bases and J by 7 bases, leaving 10 bases of the junction without a gene match. Remarks on this clone: Its specific antigen is unknown. Base qualities are not at hand, and no much larger clone is one base apart.

Each collaborating institution followed its own protocols to collect whole blood in K2EDTA tubes. For TCRbeta analysis, collaborators shipped samples in one of three forms: frozen whole blood, isolated PBMCs, or DNA extracted from either of those sample types. TCRbeta CDR3 regions were amplified from genomic DNA by means of the immunoSEQ Assay, a bias-controlled multiplex PCR. For the original study's pipeline: The number of nucleated cells in each sample was estimated by amplification of reference gene primers within the assay. To quantify the absolute abundance of each unique TCRbeta CDR3 rearrangement, sequence reads were collapsed and filtered. For each sample, productive Simpson clonality was calculated as the square root of Simpson's diversity index across productive rearrangements. In its TCRdb copy, this immuneACCESS table keeps in-frame sequences only and misses some clones. Where compared with another copy, unresolved V genes explain less than half of these, and the others have no known cause. V and J calls and clone size are given by that table; D and trimming were obtained from the DNA. The sample table contains a few hundred thousand clones; only one count was recorded for 82% of them. The ten largest account for about 3% of the sample.

The material sequenced was peripheral blood. The clonotype was recovered from a woman younger than 35 with acute or convalescent COVID-19. The rearranged segments are TRBV5-1 and TRBJ2-7, with 8 central nucleotides matching TRBD1. The nucleotides are TGCGCCAGCAGCACGACAGGGGCGCTAGGTGAGCAGTACTTC. Its amino acids are CASSTTGALGEQYF.